This entry describes one TCR beta chain. This specimen comes from a study of blood T cell repertoires in COVID-19. CDR3 length: 14 amino acids. Repertoires were generated with immunoSEQ multiplex PCR, while TCRdb's copy carries only in-frame clones and drops some. The table lists 250,000 or so clones, roughly 89% of them singletons. The rearrangement uses TRBV21-1 and TRBJ1-1. TRBV21-1 is described as a pseudogene. This sequence originates from a woman in her forties who had recovered from COVID-19. The specimen sequenced was peripheral blood. CDR3 amino acids: CASTSVPGRTEAFF. The CDR3 region has the DNA TGTGCCAGCACCTCAGTCCCGGGAAGGACTGAAGCTTTCTTT.